This T cell receptor (beta chain) was identified during a study of CD8+ T cells in alopecia areata. Broader study findings: An increase in clonality over normal scalp was evident in lesional scalp, especially alopecia totalis/universalis.

Germline V gives CDR1 SGHDT, CDR2 YYEEEE. V lost 2 bases, J lost 1 base, and 15 bases lay in between. This CDR3 region has 16 residues. Comment on this clone: Its antigen is not known.

Regarding treatment: oral pan-JAK inhibitor, 5-10 mg twice daily. Extraction of RNA preceded its reverse transcription into cDNA, which served as the sequencing template. The table came from immunoSEQ multiplex PCR; TCRdb's copy has only in-frame clones and leaves some out. The sample carries about 180,000 clones, roughly 46% recorded once. Sequences were derived from CD8+ T cells sorted from blood, sampled at roughly week 53, from a patient treated with tofacitinib. The rearrangement joins TRBV5-6 to TRBJ2-5; TRBD1 or TRBD2 may be the D gene (5 bases each). The sequence was obtained from a human donor with alopecia areata. Here the CDR3 DNA reads TGTGCCAGCAGCTTCGGGACGCCGCGCACCCAAGAGACCCAGTACTTC. It specifies CASSFGTPRTQETQYF.